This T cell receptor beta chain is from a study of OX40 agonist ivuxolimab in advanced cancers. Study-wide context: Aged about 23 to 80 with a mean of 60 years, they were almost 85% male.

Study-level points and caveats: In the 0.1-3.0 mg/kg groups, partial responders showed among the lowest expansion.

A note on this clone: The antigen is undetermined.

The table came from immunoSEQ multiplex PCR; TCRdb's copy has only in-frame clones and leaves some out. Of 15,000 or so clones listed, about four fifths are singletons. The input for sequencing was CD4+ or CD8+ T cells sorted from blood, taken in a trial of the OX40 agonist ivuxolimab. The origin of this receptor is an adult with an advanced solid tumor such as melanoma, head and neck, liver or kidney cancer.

CDR3 loop: CASSSYSGANVLTF. Written as DNA, the CDR3 is TGTGCCAGCAGCAGCTACTCTGGGGCCAACGTCCTGACTTTC. The chain carries TRBV21-1 and TRBJ2-6; TRBD2, as called in the table, went unchecked against the DNA. TRBV21-1 is a documented pseudogene. The CDR3 spans 14 residues.